The 5 T cell receptor beta chains given below trace back to one sample, sequenced in a study of control samples from healthy donors and cancer patients. TCRdb's table, derived via immunoSEQ multiplex PCR, lists solely in-frame clones and lacks some. This table holds around 230,000 clones, roughly 94% found once. The sequencing input was blood. These receptors all come from a man between 45 and 60 years old in good health.

The chain carries TRBV19 and TRBJ1-2; 10 bases fit TRBD1. The CDR3 is made up of 14 amino acids. The germline V gene has CDR1 LNHDA and CDR2 SQIVND (reference sequence). The junction had 8 bases not matched to a gene; V was cut back by 5 bases and J by 8 bases. For the CDR3, the DNA is TGTGCCAGTAGTCTGACCGGACAGGGGGTCGGCTACACCTTC. Translating gives CASSLTGQGVGYTF.

The V gene is TRBV6-5, the J gene TRBJ2-1; D unresolved. CDR3 size: 15 residues. With 0 bases removed from V and 5 bases from J, the gap between germline ends came to 11 bases. Germline values: CDR1 MNHEY, CDR2 SVGAGI. CDR3 nucleotide sequence: TGTGCCAGCAGTTACTCCGTCTACCAGAACAATGAGCAGTTCTTC. This translates into CASSYSVYQNNEQFF.

This rearrangement joins TRBV4-2 to TRBJ1-2, with D maybe TRBD1 (5 bases). The CDR3 is 14 amino acids. The germline gives CDR1 LGHNA, CDR2 YNFKEQ. Deletions cut 0 bases from V and 4 bases from J, with 9 bases between. The CDR3 nucleotides read TGTGCCAGCAGCCAAGATAGGACATCCTATGGCTACACCTTC. Translated, it gives CASSQDRTSYGYTF.

J is TRBJ1-5 and V is TRBV7-6; D remains unclear. Trimming removed 2 bases from V and 4 bases from J, with 3 bases in between. There are 12 residues in the CDR3. Germline V gene data show CDR1 as SGHVS and CDR2 as FNYEAQ. The CDR3 protein is CASSLPNQPQHF. The CDR3 DNA sequence: TGTGCCAGCAGCTTACCGAATCAGCCCCAGCATTTT.

This sequence joins TRBV25-1 and TRBJ1-3, with D unresolved. Germline V lookup: CDR1 MGHDK, CDR2 SYGVNS. V was cut by 5 bases and J by 6 bases, with 11 bases left in between. The CDR3 covers 13 residues. This CDR3 is CASSLVGTNTIYF. CDR3 DNA: TGTGCCAGCAGTCTCGTGGGTACAAACACCATATATTTT.